This TCR beta chain was captured in a study of cytomegalovirus exposure and HLA in healthy donors. Study-wide findings and caveats: Some highly shared sequence variants likely arose as a pipeline artifact.

It was with 60 Vbeta and 13 Jbeta primers that the PCR ran. The repertoire was sequenced with immunoSEQ multiplex PCR; TCRdb's copy has only in-frame clones and lacks some. The repertoire has approximately 150,000 clones, roughly 70% of them found once; the top ten carry approximately 3%. CDR3 size: 13 residues. Germline values: CDR1 MNHEY, CDR2 SMNVEV (reference sequence). Healthy people donating bone marrow made up the donors. This clone was observed a few times. Its target is unknown. The chain combines TRBV27 with TRBJ2-5; TRBD1 matches at 9 bases. The J call is doubtful: the DNA matches TRBJ2-7 better. This sequence was found in a male donor in good health and CMV-seronegative. Sequencing input: PBMCs. The CDR3 DNA follows: TGTGCCAGCAGTGGGGACAGGGAGTACGAGCAGTACTTC. It translates to CASSGDREYEQYF.